This T cell receptor (beta chain) came from a study of blood T cells in healthy people across ages. Study-wide results and caveats: Possibly confounding the expanded clonotype changes was the fact that donor CMV status was unknown. Age advanced and TCR beta diversity per million T cells fell, roughly linearly.

A remark on this clonotype: Its matching antigen is unknown.

The V gene end was trimmed by 5 bases and the J gene end by 7 bases; junction bases not matched to a gene: 7. CDR1 and CDR2 from the germline V gene are SGHAT and FQNNGV. This CDR3 region has 14 residues. For the second PCR, which ran for roughly 7 to 11 cycles, a sample-barcoded 5' primer and a J-beta primer mix were used. TCRdb used MiXCR to reprocess the 5' RACE reads, holding one entry per CDR3 protein. Of about 830,000 distinct CDR3 sequences in the sample, roughly 50% were seen once. The TCR originated in a man aged 25-40 years in good health. V and J are TRBV11-2 and TRBJ2-1; TRBD1 aligns across 8 bases. Specimen: blood. The CDR3: CASSTYRGRNEQFF. The DNA for the CDR3 is TGTGCCAGCAGCACCTACAGGGGGAGGAATGAGCAGTTCTTC.